This T cell receptor (beta chain) is drawn from a study of cytomegalovirus exposure and HLA in healthy donors. Findings and caveats of the study: On later analysis, the bulk of CMV-associated TCR beta chains appeared to be HLA-restricted. Relative to equally common others, HLA-associated TCR beta chains showed greater clonal expansion in a later analysis.

Each of the donors was a healthy bone marrow donor. PCR used 60 Vbeta primers and 13 Jbeta primers. The repertoire was sequenced with immunoSEQ multiplex PCR; TCRdb's copy has only in-frame clones and lacks some. The profile shows 100,000 to 150,000 clones, 84% of them singletons. The V and J ends lost 4 bases and 4 bases, in that order; junction bases with no gene match: 1. The germline V gene has CDR1 MGHDK and CDR2 SYGVNS. This CDR3 has 14 residues. Concerning this clone itself: Its matching antigen is unknown.

Material for sequencing was PBMCs. The receptor comes from a woman aged 18-30 years in good health and CMV-seropositive. This sequence joins TRBV25-1 and TRBJ2-4; TRBD2 matches 10 bases. CDR3 coding DNA: TGTGCCAGCAGTGGAGCGGGGGGGAAAAACATTCAGTACTTC. Its protein is CASSGAGGKNIQYF. The whole variable domain, remainder taken from reference TRBV25-1 and TRBJ2-4, is EADIYQTPRYLVIGTGKKITLECSQTMGHDKMYWYQQDPGMELHLIHYSYGVNSTEKGDLSSESTVSRIRTEHFPLTLESARPSHTSQYLCASSGAGGKNIQYFGAGTRLSVL.